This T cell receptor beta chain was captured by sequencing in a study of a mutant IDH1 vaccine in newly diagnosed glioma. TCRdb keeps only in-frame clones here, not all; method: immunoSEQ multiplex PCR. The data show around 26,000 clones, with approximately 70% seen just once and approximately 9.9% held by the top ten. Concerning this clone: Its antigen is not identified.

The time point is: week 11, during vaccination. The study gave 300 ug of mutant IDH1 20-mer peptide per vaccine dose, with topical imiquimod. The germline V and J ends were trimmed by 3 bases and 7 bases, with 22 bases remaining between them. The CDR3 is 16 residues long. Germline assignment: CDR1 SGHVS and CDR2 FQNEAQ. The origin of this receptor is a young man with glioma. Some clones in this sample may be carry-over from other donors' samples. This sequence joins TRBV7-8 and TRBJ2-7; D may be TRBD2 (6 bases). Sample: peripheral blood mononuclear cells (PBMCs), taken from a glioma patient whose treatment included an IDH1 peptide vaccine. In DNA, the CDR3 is TGTGCCAGCAGCTTCCACTTGCGGGACTTATATCCTGAGCAGTACTTC. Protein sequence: CASSFHLRDLYPEQYF.